These T cell receptor beta chains were read from a single sample in a study of T-cell memory formation after mild COVID-19. Each CDR3 protein is one row after TCRdb ran MiXCR on the 5' RACE reads. The table lists about 38,000 distinct CDR3 sequences, about an eighth of them singletons, with 25% to 35% in the top ten. The material sequenced was PBMCs or a T cell subset sorted from them (not recorded which). These receptors all come from a man between 18 and 29 years old who had mild COVID-19 (a few samples of this study predate the infection). Cell type and time point are not known. The CDR3 runs from the conserved cysteine through the conserved F or W.

V gene: TRBV25-1; J gene: TRBJ2-1; CDR3 protein: CASSVRQAMPFFYNEQFF
V gene: TRBV6-5; J gene: TRBJ1-6; CDR3 protein: CASSRGGSYNSPLHF
V gene: TRBV6-2/TRBV6-3; J gene: TRBJ2-7; CDR3 protein: CASSWTGRRYEQYF
V gene: TRBV11-2; J gene: TRBJ2-1; CDR3 protein: CASASDPSSYNEQFF
V gene: TRBV28; J gene: TRBJ2-3; CDR3 protein: CASSFDRGLTDTQYF
V gene: TRBV6-6; J gene: TRBJ2-7; CDR3 protein: CASSPETITYEQYF
V gene: TRBV5-1; J gene: TRBJ1-1; CDR3 protein: CASSLVQGNTEAFF
V gene: TRBV25-1; J gene: TRBJ2-5; CDR3 protein: CASSERSNPAKETQYF
V gene: TRBV12-3/TRBV12-4; J gene: TRBJ2-2; CDR3 protein: CASSRLAGGKTGELFF
V gene: TRBV6-5; J gene: TRBJ1-1; CDR3 protein: CASSYGENTEAFF
V gene: TRBV4-1; J gene: TRBJ2-5; CDR3 protein: CASSRARGAIETQYF
V gene: TRBV7-8; J gene: TRBJ2-7; CDR3 protein: CASSLAEVGRKQYF
V gene: TRBV9; J gene: TRBJ2-7; CDR3 protein: CASSGRDGTYEQYF
V gene: TRBV7-3; J gene: TRBJ2-1; CDR3 protein: CASSPLAGGLNEQFF
V gene: TRBV5-4; J gene: TRBJ2-1; CDR3 protein: CASSLDTRARYEQFF
V gene: TRBV6-4; J gene: TRBJ2-3; CDR3 protein: CASSDSRGGTDTQYF
V gene: TRBV6-1; J gene: TRBJ2-5; CDR3 protein: CASTPGAIQETQYF
V gene: TRBV24-1; J gene: TRBJ2-7; CDR3 protein: CATSDFGDREPSYEQYF
V gene: TRBV4-1; J gene: TRBJ2-3; CDR3 protein: CSSSPGSPSTDTQYF
V gene: TRBV4-3; J gene: TRBJ2-1; CDR3 protein: CASSHVGGPQNEQFF
V gene: TRBV7-3; J gene: TRBJ1-1; CDR3 protein: CASSAVTGGETFF
V gene: TRBV28; J gene: TRBJ1-3; CDR3 protein: CASSLAGAAGNTIYF
V gene: TRBV27; J gene: TRBJ1-2; CDR3 protein: CASSFPLQGNGYTF
V gene: TRBV5-1; J gene: TRBJ1-2; CDR3 protein: CASSLYGPGRDYGYTF
V gene: TRBV12-3/TRBV12-4; J gene: TRBJ2-3; CDR3 protein: CASKGRGFTDTQYF
V gene: TRBV4-1; J gene: TRBJ2-3; CDR3 protein: CASRATGASTDTQYF
V gene: TRBV12-5; J gene: TRBJ2-6; CDR3 protein: CASGPISGANVLTF
V gene: TRBV14; J gene: TRBJ2-1; CDR3 protein: CASSPTGTSHNEQFF
V gene: TRBV4-1; J gene: TRBJ2-7; CDR3 protein: CASSQADGLSADEQYF
V gene: TRBV4-1; J gene: TRBJ1-5; CDR3 protein: CASSQDISGSGQPQHF
V gene: TRBV7-2; J gene: TRBJ2-2; CDR3 protein: CASTPSARPGELFF
V gene: TRBV12-3/TRBV12-4; J gene: TRBJ2-1; CDR3 protein: CASSLRLAEYNEQFF
V gene: TRBV5-1; J gene: TRBJ2-2; CDR3 protein: CASSLAGAPGTGELFF
V gene: TRBV12-5; J gene: TRBJ2-7; CDR3 protein: CASGLVAGRTYEQYF
V gene: TRBV7-9; J gene: TRBJ2-1; CDR3 protein: CASSLVGTPNQQFF
V gene: TRBV20-1; J gene: TRBJ2-3; CDR3 protein: CSPPQADTQYF
V gene: TRBV7-3; J gene: TRBJ1-1; CDR3 protein: CASSPGGGYTEAFF
V gene: TRBV2; J gene: TRBJ2-3; CDR3 protein: CASSETGGVDTQYF
V gene: TRBV20-1; J gene: TRBJ2-1; CDR3 protein: CSARDVGSSYNEQFF
V gene: TRBV7-2; J gene: TRBJ2-5; CDR3 protein: CASSLGGARAETQYF
V gene: TRBV12-3/TRBV12-4; J gene: TRBJ2-2; CDR3 protein: CASSQSAASNTGELFF
V gene: TRBV29-1; J gene: TRBJ1-2; CDR3 protein: CSVDLSQTTYGYTF
V gene: TRBV28; J gene: TRBJ1-5; CDR3 protein: CASSHTIQPQHF
V gene: TRBV3-1; J gene: TRBJ2-2; CDR3 protein: CASSLLGGGPGAGELFF
V gene: TRBV29-1; J gene: TRBJ2-3; CDR3 protein: CSVATDTQYF
V gene: TRBV9; J gene: TRBJ1-1; CDR3 protein: CASATGVETEAFF
V gene: TRBV7-8; J gene: TRBJ1-1; CDR3 protein: CASSYRAGSTEAFF
V gene: TRBV7-2; J gene: TRBJ1-1; CDR3 protein: CASSPGRLNTEAFF
V gene: TRBV10-2; J gene: TRBJ2-5; CDR3 protein: CASSRVPREETQYF
V gene: TRBV18; J gene: TRBJ2-7; CDR3 protein: CASSPSRQVYEQYF
V gene: TRBV10-2; J gene: TRBJ2-5; CDR3 protein: CASSEGVETQYF
V gene: TRBV4-2; J gene: TRBJ2-5; CDR3 protein: CASSQEQIQETQYF
V gene: TRBV7-3; J gene: TRBJ2-2; CDR3 protein: CASSTSGTSVYTGELFF
V gene: TRBV28; J gene: TRBJ1-2; CDR3 protein: CASSLAGQVTDGYTF
V gene: TRBV30; J gene: TRBJ1-6; CDR3 protein: CAWRGIGNSPLHF